A selection of T cell receptor beta chains follows, all from one sample in a study of T cells in Graves' hyperthyroidism and ophthalmopathy. TCRdb re-called the multiplex PCR reads with MiXCR, one entry per CDR3 protein. The table includes hundreds of thousands of distinct CDR3 sequences, about 14% detected once. What was sequenced was blood. The receptors here all came from a woman in her 40s with Graves' ophthalmopathy. Both conserved end residues are part of each CDR3. Fields, in order: V gene, CDR3 length, CDR3 protein.

TRBV4-2	13	CASSHLVPYEQYF
TRBV4-2	15	CASSRGQGENYGYTF
TRBV2	13	CASSEGAGDEQYF
TRBV6-2/TRBV6-3	15	CASRAEMDLNTEAFF
TRBV4-1	16	CASSQGDRVAPYEQYF
TRBV20-1	16	CSARRPGLAGEYEQYF
TRBV6-1	14	CASIVDRENSPLHF
TRBV19	12	CATRGQGYEQYF
TRBV20-1	12	CSARMGGREQYF
TRBV3-1	15	CASRPTGTGKEKLFF
TRBV6-5	16	CASSYSNPGLGYEQYF
TRBV28	19	CASSLGQTGLAGVRETQYF
TRBV6-7	18	CASPIVHRDPPLNTEAFF
TRBV9	14	CASRGRANTGELFF
TRBV15	14	CATSRGLGPYGYTF
TRBV2	15	CASSVGGRNTGELFF
TRBV5-1	15	CASSLVRGSSYEQYF
TRBV25-1	15	CASSDPGLGNYGYTF
TRBV7-9	15	CASSMLTGTSYEQYF
TRBV7-9	15	CASSSPGRLGNTIYF
TRBV4-3	21	CASSLLHAGTSGSRQSYEQYF
TRBV20-1	14	CSAYSGRARREQYF
TRBV28	13	CASIRAPGGELFF
TRBV2	14	CASSPVMSANIQYF
TRBV7-6	14	CASSRDTSGSAQYF
TRBV14	17	CASSQEPPGQDYGGYTF
TRBV15	16	CATSRDWNSYNSPLHF
TRBV30	11	CAWSVEDEQYF
TRBV6-5	14	CASNRGGQNQPQHF
TRBV10-3	14	CAISESRGGIEAFF
TRBV28	12	CASCGGRGEQYF
TRBV20-1	14	CSAPGTLVNTEAFF
TRBV19	14	CASSIIGAGDEQYF
TRBV20-1	19	CSAREPGLAGGQRQETQYF
TRBV6-1	14	CASSEGGETYEQYF
TRBV28	15	CASSQYRGLNQPQHF
TRBV12-3/TRBV12-4	15	CASSLYPDSNQPQHF
TRBV12-3/TRBV12-4	15	CASSLQPRTPYEQYF
TRBV5-1	15	CASSFPPGGHTEAFF
TRBV6-1	15	CASTKDSPGSYEQYF